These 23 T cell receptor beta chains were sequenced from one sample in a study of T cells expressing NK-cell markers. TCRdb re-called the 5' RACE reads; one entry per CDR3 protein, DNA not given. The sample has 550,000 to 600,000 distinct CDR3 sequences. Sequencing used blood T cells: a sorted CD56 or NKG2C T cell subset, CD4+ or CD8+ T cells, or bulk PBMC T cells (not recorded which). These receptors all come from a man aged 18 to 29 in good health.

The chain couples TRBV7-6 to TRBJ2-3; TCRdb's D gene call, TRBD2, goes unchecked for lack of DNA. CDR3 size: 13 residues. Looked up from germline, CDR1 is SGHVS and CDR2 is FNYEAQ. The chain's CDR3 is CASRGASPDTQYF.

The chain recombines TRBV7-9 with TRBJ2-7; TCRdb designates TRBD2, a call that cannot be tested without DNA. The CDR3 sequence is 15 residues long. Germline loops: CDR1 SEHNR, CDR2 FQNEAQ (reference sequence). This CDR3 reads CASSSQARGTLGKYF.

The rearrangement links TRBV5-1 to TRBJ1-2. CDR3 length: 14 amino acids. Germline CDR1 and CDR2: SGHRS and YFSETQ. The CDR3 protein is CASTPTTAIYGYTF.

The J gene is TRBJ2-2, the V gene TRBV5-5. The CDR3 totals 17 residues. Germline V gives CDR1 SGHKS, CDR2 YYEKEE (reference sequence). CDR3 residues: CASSWGFMGIGAGELFF.

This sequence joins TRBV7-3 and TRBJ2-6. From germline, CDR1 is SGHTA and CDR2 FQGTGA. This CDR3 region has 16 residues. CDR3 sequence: CASSPQWRSGANVLTF.

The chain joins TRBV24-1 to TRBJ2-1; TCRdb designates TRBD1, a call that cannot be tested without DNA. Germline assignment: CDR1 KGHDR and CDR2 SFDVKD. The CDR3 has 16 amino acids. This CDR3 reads CATSDLVGTGVAEQFF.

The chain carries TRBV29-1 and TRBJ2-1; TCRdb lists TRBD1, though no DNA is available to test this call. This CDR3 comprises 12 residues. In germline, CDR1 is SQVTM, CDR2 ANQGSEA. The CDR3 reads CSVGPDRHEQFF.

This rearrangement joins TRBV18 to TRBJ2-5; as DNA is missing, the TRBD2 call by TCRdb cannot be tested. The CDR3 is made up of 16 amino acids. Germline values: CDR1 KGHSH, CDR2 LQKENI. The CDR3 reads CASSLQRTSGQETQYF. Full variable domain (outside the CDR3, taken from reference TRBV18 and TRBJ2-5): NAGVMQNPRHLVRRRGQEARLRCSPMKGHSHVYWYRQLPEEGLKFMVYLQKENIIDESGMPKERFSAEFPKEGPSILRIQQVVRGDSAAYFCASSLQRTSGQETQYFGPGTRLLVL.

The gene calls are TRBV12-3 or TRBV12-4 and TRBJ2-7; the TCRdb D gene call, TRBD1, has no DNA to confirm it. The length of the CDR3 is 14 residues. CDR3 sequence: CASRPQTGRYEQYF.

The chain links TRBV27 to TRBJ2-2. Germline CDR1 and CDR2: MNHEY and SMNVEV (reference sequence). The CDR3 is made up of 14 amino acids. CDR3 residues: CASRHGTYTGELFF.

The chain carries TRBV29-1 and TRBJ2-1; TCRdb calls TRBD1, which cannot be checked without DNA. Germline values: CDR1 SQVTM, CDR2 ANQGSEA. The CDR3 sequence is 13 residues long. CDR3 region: CSVESGTINEQFF.

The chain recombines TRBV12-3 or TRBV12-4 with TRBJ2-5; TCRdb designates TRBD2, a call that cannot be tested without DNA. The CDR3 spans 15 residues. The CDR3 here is CASSELAGGPETQYF.

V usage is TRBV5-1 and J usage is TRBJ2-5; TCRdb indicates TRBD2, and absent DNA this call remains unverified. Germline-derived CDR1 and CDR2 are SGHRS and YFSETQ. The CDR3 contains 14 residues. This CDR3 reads CASSSGTQGETQYF.

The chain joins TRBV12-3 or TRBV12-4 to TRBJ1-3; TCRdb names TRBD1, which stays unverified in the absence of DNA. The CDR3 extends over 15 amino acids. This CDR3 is CASSLLQDRGNTIYF.

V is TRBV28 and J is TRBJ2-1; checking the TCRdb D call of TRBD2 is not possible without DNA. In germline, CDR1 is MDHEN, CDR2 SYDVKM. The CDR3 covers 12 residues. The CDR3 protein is CASSPPGLHPFF.

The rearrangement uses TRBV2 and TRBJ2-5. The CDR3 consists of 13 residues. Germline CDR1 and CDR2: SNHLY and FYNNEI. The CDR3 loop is CASSEQVLETQYF.

The CDR3 here is CASSLGVSVYNEQFF. The chain recombines TRBV7-9 with TRBJ2-1. This CDR3 is built from 15 residues. Germline V lookup: CDR1 SEHNR, CDR2 FQNEAQ (reference sequence).

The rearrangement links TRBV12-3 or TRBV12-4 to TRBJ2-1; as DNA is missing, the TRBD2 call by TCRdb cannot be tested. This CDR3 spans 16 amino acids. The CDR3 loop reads CASIPSGILSYNEQFF.

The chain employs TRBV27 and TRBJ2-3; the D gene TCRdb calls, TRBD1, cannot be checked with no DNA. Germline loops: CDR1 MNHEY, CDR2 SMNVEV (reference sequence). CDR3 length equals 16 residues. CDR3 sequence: CASGTAGTGSTDTQYF.

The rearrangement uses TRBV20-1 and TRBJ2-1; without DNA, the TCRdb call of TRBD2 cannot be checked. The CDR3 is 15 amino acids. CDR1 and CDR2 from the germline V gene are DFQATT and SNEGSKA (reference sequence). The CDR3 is CSARMLAGEYNEQFF.

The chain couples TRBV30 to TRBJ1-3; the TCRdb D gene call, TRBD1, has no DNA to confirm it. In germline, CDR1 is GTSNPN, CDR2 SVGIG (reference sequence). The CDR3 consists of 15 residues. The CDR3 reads CAWTGTSSSGNTIYF.

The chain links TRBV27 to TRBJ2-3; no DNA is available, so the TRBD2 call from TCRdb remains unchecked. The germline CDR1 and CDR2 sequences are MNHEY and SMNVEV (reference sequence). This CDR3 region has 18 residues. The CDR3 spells CASSSPGRAVRGTDTQYF.

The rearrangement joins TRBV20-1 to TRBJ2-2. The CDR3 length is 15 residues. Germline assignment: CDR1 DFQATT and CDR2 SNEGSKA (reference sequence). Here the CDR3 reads CSAREQRRITGELFF.